This T cell receptor (beta chain) was identified during a study of Ad26.COV2.S vaccination and SARS-CoV-2 variants. Whole-study context: Donor joined the COV1001 Ad26.COV2.S trial arm. The study, taken as a whole, reports: Measurements of TCR breadth and depth may have given underestimates of the total T cell responses.

This clone was seen a single time. Its antigen is as yet unknown. The V end lost 6 bases, the J end lost 0 bases, and 8 bases lay between the germline ends. The CDR3 consists of 13 residues. As for treatment: 15 to 20 received Ad26.COV2.S at low or high dose, single or two shots; 5 received placebo; per-sample allocation not given. Sampling took place 63 days after the first vaccine or placebo injection. This person who donated was an adult of 18-55 years in Boston. TCRdb's table, derived via immunoSEQ multiplex PCR, lists solely in-frame clones and lacks some. Among some 340,000 clones listed, approximately 80% were seen once.

This receptor was taken from a person between 18 and 60 years old who received the Ad26.COV2.S COVID-19 vaccine or a placebo. This chain connects TRBV12-3 or TRBV12-4 to TRBJ2-5; D possibly corresponds to TRBD2 (5 bases). The sequences come from peripheral blood, collected in a trial of Ad26.COV2.S vaccine versus placebo. The CDR3 sequence: CASRRRNQETQYF. The CDR3 DNA reads TGTGCCAGCAGGAGGAGGAACCAAGAGACCCAGTACTTC.